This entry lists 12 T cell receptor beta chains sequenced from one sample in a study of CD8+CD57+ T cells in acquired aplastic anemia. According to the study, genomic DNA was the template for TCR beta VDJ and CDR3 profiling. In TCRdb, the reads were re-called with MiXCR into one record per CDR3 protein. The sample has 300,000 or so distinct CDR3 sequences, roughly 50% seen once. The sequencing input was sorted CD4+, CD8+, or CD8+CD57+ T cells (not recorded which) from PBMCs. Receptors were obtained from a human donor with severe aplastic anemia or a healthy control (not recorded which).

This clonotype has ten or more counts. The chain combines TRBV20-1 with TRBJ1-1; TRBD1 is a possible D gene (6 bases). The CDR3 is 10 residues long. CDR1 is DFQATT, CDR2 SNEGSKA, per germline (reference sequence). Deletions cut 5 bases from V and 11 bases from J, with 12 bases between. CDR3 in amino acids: CSALRDTAFF. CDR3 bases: TGCAGTGCTCTCCGGGACACTGCTTTCTTT.

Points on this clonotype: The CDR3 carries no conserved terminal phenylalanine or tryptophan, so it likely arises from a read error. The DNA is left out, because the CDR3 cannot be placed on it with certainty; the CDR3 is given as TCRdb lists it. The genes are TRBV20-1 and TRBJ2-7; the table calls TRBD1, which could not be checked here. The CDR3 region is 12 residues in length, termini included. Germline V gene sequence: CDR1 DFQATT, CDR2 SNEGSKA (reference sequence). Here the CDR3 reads CSARDAARAANT.

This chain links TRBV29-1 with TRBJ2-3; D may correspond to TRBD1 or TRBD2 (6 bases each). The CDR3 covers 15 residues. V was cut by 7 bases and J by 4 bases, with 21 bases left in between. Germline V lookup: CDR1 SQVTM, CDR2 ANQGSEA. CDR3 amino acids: CSASYGGGPSDTQYF. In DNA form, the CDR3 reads TGCAGCGCATCATATGGTGGGGGGCCTTCAGATACGCAGTATTTT.

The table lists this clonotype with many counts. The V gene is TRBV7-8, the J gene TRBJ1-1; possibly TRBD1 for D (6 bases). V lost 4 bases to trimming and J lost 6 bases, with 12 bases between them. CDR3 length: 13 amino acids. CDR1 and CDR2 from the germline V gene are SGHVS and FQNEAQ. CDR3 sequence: CASSSTGNPEAFF. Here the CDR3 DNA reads TGTGCCAGCAGCTCGACAGGTAACCCTGAAGCTTTCTTT.

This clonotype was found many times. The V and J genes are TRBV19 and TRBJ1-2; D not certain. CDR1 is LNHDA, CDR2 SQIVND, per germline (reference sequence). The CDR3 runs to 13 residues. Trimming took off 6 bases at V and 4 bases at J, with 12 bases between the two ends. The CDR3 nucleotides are TGTGCCAGTAGCTTCCTAAATGGCTATGGCTACACCTTC. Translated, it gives CASSFLNGYGYTF.

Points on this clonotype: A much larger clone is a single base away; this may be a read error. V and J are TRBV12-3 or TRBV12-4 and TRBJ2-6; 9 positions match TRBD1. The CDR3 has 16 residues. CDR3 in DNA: TGTGTCAGCAGTTTTGACAGGGGGTCTGGGGCCAACGTCCTGACTTTC. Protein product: CVSSFDRGSGANVLTF.

CDR3 protein: CASSSDQDTYNEQFF. The CDR3 DNA reads as TGCGCCAGCAGCTCTGACCAAGACACCTACAATGAGCAGTTCTTC. The gene calls are TRBV5-1 and TRBJ2-1; D call uncertain. The V gene lost 3 bases and the J gene lost 2 bases, with 12 bases spanning the gap. Looked up from germline, CDR1 is SGHRS and CDR2 is YFSETQ. This CDR3 spans 15 amino acids. Variable domain in full (rest from reference TRBV5-1 and TRBJ2-1): KAGVTQTPRYLIKTRGQQVTLSCSPISGHRSVSWYQQTPGQGLQFLFEYFSETQRNKGNFPGRFSGRQFSNSRSEMNVSTLELGDSALYLCASSSDQDTYNEQFFGPGTRLTVL.

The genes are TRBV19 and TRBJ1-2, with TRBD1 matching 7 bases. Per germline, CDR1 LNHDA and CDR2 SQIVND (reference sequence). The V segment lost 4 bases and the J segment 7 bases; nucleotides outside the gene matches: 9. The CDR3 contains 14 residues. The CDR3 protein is CASSRDRVTSGYTF. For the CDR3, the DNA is TGTGCCAGTAGTAGGGACAGAGTTACGTCTGGCTACACCTTC.

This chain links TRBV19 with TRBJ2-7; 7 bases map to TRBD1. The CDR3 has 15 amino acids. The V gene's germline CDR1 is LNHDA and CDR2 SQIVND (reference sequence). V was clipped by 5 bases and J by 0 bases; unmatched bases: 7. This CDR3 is CASSAMTGSSYEQYF. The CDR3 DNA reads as TGTGCCAGTAGTGCCATGACAGGGAGCTCCTACGAGCAGTACTTC.

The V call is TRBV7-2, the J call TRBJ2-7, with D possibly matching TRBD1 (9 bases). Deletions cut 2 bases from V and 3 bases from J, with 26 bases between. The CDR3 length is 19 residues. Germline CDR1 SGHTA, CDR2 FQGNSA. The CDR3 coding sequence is TGTGCCAGCAGCTTACGGACAGGGGATTCAACGGGAGGGAGCTACGAGCAGTACTTC. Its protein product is CASSLRTGDSTGGSYEQYF.

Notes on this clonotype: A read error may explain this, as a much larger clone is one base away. This CDR3 is CGSSLESNYGYTF. CDR3 sequence (DNA): TGCGGCAGCAGCTTAGAGTCTAACTATGGCTACACCTTC. The rearrangement links TRBV5-1 to TRBJ1-2; D unresolved. Germline CDR1 and CDR2: SGHRS and YFSETQ. The CDR3 is made up of 13 amino acids.

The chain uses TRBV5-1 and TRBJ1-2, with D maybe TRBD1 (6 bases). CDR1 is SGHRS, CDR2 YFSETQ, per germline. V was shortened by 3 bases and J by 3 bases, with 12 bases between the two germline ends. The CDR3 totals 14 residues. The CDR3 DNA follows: TGCGCCAGCAGCTGGACCGGGACACACTATGGCTACACCTTC. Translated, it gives CASSWTGTHYGYTF. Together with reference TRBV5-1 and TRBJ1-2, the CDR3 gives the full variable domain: KAGVTQTPRYLIKTRGQQVTLSCSPISGHRSVSWYQQTPGQGLQFLFEYFSETQRNKGNFPGRFSGRQFSNSRSEMNVSTLELGDSALYLCASSWTGTHYGYTFGSGTRLTVV.